This is a list of T cell receptor beta chains from one sample in a study of beta chain features in type 1 diabetes. Using immunoSEQ multiplex PCR, the repertoire was profiled, and TCRdb retains in-frame clones only, with some absent. The sample records roughly 340,000 clones, over 10% being singletons. The specimen was naive CD4+ T cells from blood. Source of these receptors: a woman under 30 with type 1 diabetes. Both conserved end residues are part of each CDR3. D genes are given only for firm matches. Clone size appears in some rows only: once, few, many, or a class for an expanded clone.

V: TRBV19; J: TRBJ2-3; size: .; D: TRBD2; CDR3: CASSIFGEGRTDTQYF; DNA: TGTGCCAGTAGTATTTTCGGGGAGGGACGCACAGATACGCAGTATTTT
V: TRBV7-9; J: TRBJ2-1; size: .; D: .; CDR3: CASSRRTVRNEQFF; DNA: TGTGCCAGCAGCCGTCGGACTGTACGCAATGAGCAGTTCTTC
V: TRBV11-2; J: TRBJ2-3; size: .; D: .; CDR3: CASSFSGTDTQYF; DNA: TGTGCCAGCAGCTTTAGCGGCACAGATACGCAGTATTTT
V: TRBV5-4; J: TRBJ2-3; size: few; D: TRBD2; CDR3: CASSHARGASGRIRTDTQYF; DNA: TGTGCCAGCAGCCACGCACGAGGTGCTAGCGGGAGGATACGTACAGATACGCAGTATTTT
V: TRBV18; J: TRBJ2-1; size: few; D: TRBD1; CDR3: CASSPGTGVNNEQFF; DNA: TGTGCCAGCTCCCCCGGGACAGGCGTCAACAATGAGCAGTTCTTC
V: TRBV19; J: TRBJ2-1; size: .; D: TRBD2; CDR3: CASSYLRTSGGEQFF; DNA: TGTGCCAGTAGTTACCTCCGGACTAGCGGGGGCGAGCAGTTCTTC
V: TRBV7-9; J: TRBJ2-4; size: .; D: TRBD2; CDR3: CASSLRGLADKEIQYF; DNA: TGTGCCAGCAGCTTAAGGGGACTAGCGGACAAGGAGATTCAGTACTTC
V: TRBV11-3; J: TRBJ1-1; size: .; D: .; CDR3: CASSLDLGARYTEAFF; DNA: TGTGCCAGCAGCTTAGATCTAGGGGCCCGCTACACTGAAGCTTTCTTT
V: TRBV7-2; J: TRBJ1-2; size: .; D: TRBD1; CDR3: CASSLAQVTGDRGGGYTF; DNA: TGTGCCAGCAGCTTAGCGCAAGTAACCGGGGACAGGGGCGGTGGCTACACCTTC
V: TRBV18; J: TRBJ2-7; size: few; D: .; CDR3: CASSLAAYEQYF; DNA: TGTGCCAGCTCACTCGCGGCCTACGAGCAGTACTTC
V: TRBV7-8; J: TRBJ2-7; size: .; D: .; CDR3: CASSLAEGPGDYEQYF; DNA: TGTGCCAGCAGCTTAGCGGAGGGACCGGGAGATTACGAGCAGTACTTC
V: TRBV5-1; J: TRBJ2-5; size: .; D: .; CDR3: CASSGIQGPETQYF; DNA: TGCGCCAGCAGCGGAATACAGGGACCCGAGACCCAGTACTTC
V: TRBV5-4; J: TRBJ2-3; size: .; D: TRBD1; CDR3: CASSLRDRDTDTQYF; DNA: TGTGCCAGCAGCCTCCGGGACAGAGACACAGATACGCAGTATTTT
V: TRBV9; J: TRBJ2-6; size: .; D: .; CDR3: CASRSSGANVLTF; DNA: TGTGCCAGCAGGTCGTCGGGGGCCAACGTCCTGACTTTC
V: TRBV28; J: TRBJ2-5; size: once; D: .; CDR3: CASSGAPVETQYF; DNA: TGTGCCAGCAGTGGGGCCCCCGTAGAGACCCAGTACTTC
V: TRBV2; J: TRBJ1-2; size: few; D: .; CDR3: CASSPVSSNYGYTF; DNA: TGTGCCAGCAGCCCCGTTAGTTCTAACTATGGCTACACCTTC
V: TRBV4-2; J: TRBJ2-5; size: .; D: .; CDR3: CASRGAQETQYF; DNA: TGTGCCAGCAGAGGGGCCCAAGAGACCCAGTACTTC
V: TRBV5-1; J: TRBJ2-1; size: .; D: TRBD2; CDR3: CASNIGAGGNNEQFF; DNA: TGCGCCAGCAACATTGGTGCGGGAGGAAACAATGAGCAGTTCTTC
V: TRBV15; J: TRBJ1-1; size: few; D: TRBD1; CDR3: CAIHRGQGLNTEAFF; DNA: TGTGCCATCCACAGGGGGCAGGGACTGAACACTGAAGCTTTCTTT
V: TRBV5-6; J: TRBJ2-1; size: few; D: .; CDR3: CASSRGTEQFF; DNA: TGTGCCAGCAGCAGGGGGACAGAGCAGTTCTTC
V: TRBV10-3; J: TRBJ2-7; size: .; D: TRBD2; CDR3: CAIRGGVQASYEQYF; DNA: TGTGCCATCCGTGGGGGGGTGCAGGCCTCCTACGAGCAGTACTTC
V: TRBV23-1; J: TRBJ1-4; size: .; D: .; CDR3: CATLGRSEKLFF; DNA: TGCGCCACCCTGGGGAGGAGTGAAAAACTGTTTTTT
V: TRBV4-3; J: TRBJ2-7; size: .; D: TRBD2; CDR3: CASSQGTPGLAYEQYF; DNA: TGCGCCAGCAGCCAAGGAACCCCGGGACTAGCGTATGAGCAGTACTTC
V: TRBV4-2; J: TRBJ2-3; size: few; D: .; CDR3: CASSQELLHTQYF; DNA: TGTGCCAGCAGCCAAGAGCTACTGCATACGCAGTATTTT
V: TRBV4-2; J: TRBJ2-1; size: .; D: TRBD2; CDR3: CASSQDPRASGRAGNEQFF; DNA: TGTGCCAGCAGCCAAGATCCTAGGGCTAGCGGGAGGGCAGGTAATGAGCAGTTCTTC
V: TRBV19; J: TRBJ1-2; size: .; D: TRBD1; CDR3: CASSETGTYGYTF; DNA: TGTGCCAGTTCCGAGACAGGGACCTATGGCTACACCTTC
V: TRBV9; J: TRBJ2-5; size: few; D: TRBD2; CDR3: CASGRGFQETQYF; DNA: TGTGCCAGCGGGCGGGGGTTCCAAGAGACCCAGTACTTC
V: TRBV7-2; J: TRBJ1-5; size: .; D: TRBD1; CDR3: CASSLGQGYSNQPQHF; DNA: TGTGCCAGCAGCTTAGGACAGGGTTATAGCAATCAGCCCCAGCATTTT
V: TRBV4-3; J: TRBJ2-3; size: few; D: TRBD2; CDR3: CASSQDPSGGSSDTQYF; DNA: TGCGCCAGCAGCCAAGATCCCAGCGGGGGAAGTTCAGATACGCAGTATTTT
V: TRBV5-4; J: TRBJ2-5; size: few; D: TRBD2; CDR3: CASSLRAGGQETQYF; DNA: TGTGCCAGCAGCTTAAGGGCGGGGGGACAAGAGACCCAGTACTTC
V: TRBV4-3; J: TRBJ2-3; size: .; D: .; CDR3: CASSPQPVGGLRDTQYF; DNA: TGCGCCAGCAGCCCCCAGCCCGTGGGAGGCCTCAGAGATACGCAGTATTTT
V: TRBV30; J: TRBJ2-2; size: few; D: .; CDR3: CAWSVRPTGELFF; DNA: TGTGCCTGGAGTGTGAGGCCCACCGGGGAGCTGTTTTTT
V: TRBV5-4; J: TRBJ1-1; size: few; D: .; CDR3: CASRGALNTEAFF; DNA: TGTGCCAGCCGGGGGGCGTTGAACACTGAAGCTTTCTTT
V: TRBV7-2; J: TRBJ2-5; size: few; D: TRBD2; CDR3: CASSLPGGETQYF; DNA: TGTGCCAGCAGCCTACCCGGGGGGGAGACCCAGTACTTC
V: TRBV19; J: TRBJ2-3; size: .; D: .; CDR3: CASSITPQGTTDTQYF; DNA: TGTGCCAGTAGTATTACTCCCCAGGGTACCACAGATACGCAGTATTTT
V: TRBV11-2; J: TRBJ2-1; size: .; D: TRBD1; CDR3: CASSLVSGQGRFNEQFF; DNA: TGTGCCAGCAGCTTAGTATCCGGACAGGGAAGGTTTAATGAGCAGTTCTTC